This note documents a single T cell receptor beta chain sequence. The antigen it recognizes is unknown. A much larger clone sits a single nucleotide away, making a read error possible. The TCR beta CDR3 regions were amplified from RNA transcripts. The TCR CDR3 was subjected to a first round of RT-PCR using the HTBI primer set and the Qiagen OneStep RT-PCR kit. Libraries were constructed in a second round of multiplex PCR, after which size selection and purification were carried out. Libraries were sequenced paired-end with 100 bp reads on an Illumina HiSeq2000. The authors processed their data as follows. Raw data were processed with SOAPnuke, discarding reads with adapters, uncalled bases, mean Phred below 15, or no exact constant-primer or identifier match. COPE v1.2.5 was used to merge the high-quality paired reads, and each unique nucleotide sequence was defined as a clonotype. MiTCR v1.1 was used to align the clonotypes against IMGT TRBV, TRBD and TRBJ reference segments. The analysis included only V-J combinations with a frequency above 0.0001, which together covered around 99% of the repertoires. A TCS score was defined as the ratio of F50 (clonal expansion) to E x V (chaos), with BLOSUM62-based TCRdist applied between CDR3 peptides within each V-J. Welch's t-statistics and random forest reduced 500 to 650 V-J features to 13, which were used in a naive Bayes classifier (R e1071). Starting from the raw public reads, TCRdb applied fastp trimming at Q25, assembled clones with MiXCR and retained in-frame beta chains. CDR3 protein duplicates are merged, each entry listing the most common genes and DNA. The authors' filters were not applied to this entry. The table for this sample lists 500,000 to 650,000 distinct CDR3 sequences; around 15% of them were counted only once. About 15% of the sample is taken by the ten largest.

The source of the sample is a study of T cells in Graves' hyperthyroidism and ophthalmopathy (dated by TCRdb to the late 2010s). For the study in its entirety: Peripheral blood was collected at initial diagnosis, before any treatment. To identify TCR V-J signatures that set the groups apart, the researchers used a discovery cohort of roughly 100 patients, made up of some 41 with Graves' ophthalmopathy and some 60 with stable Graves' hyperthyroidism. Prospective prediction of ophthalmopathy was tested in an independent validation cohort consisting of 18 to 20 hyperthyroidism patients and around 16 patients who later progressed to ophthalmopathy. The roughly 99 discovery patients were divided at random into training and test sets in a 7:3 ratio. The study also compared thyroid tissue and blood T-cell repertoires from several Graves' hyperthyroidism patients. After sampling, hyperthyroidism patients received methimazole starting at 30 mg daily, and ophthalmopathy patients received high-dose intravenous methylprednisolone. The paper reports TCR Vbeta CDR3 sequencing of approximately 140 peripheral blood samples: approximately 41 ophthalmopathy, about 75 hyperthyroidism and about 17 progressor patients.

Graves' hyperthyroidism was defined as stable when no progression to ophthalmopathy occurred over 18 months of follow-up. Hyperthyroidism patients were aged 18 to 65 years and newly diagnosed, with disease duration of less than 2 months. Exclusion was applied to patients with uncontrolled infections, other autoimmune diseases, pregnancy or lactation. Diagnoses were based on clinical symptoms, serum thyroxine and TRAb, thyroid ultrasound and orbital computed tomography. PBMCs were separated from 10 ml of fresh peripheral blood using Ficoll-Paque density gradient centrifugation. Trizol reagent was used to extract total RNA, and RNA quality was then checked on an Agilent 2100 Bioanalyzer. The investigation overall reported the following: No statistical method was used to set the sample size in advance, and investigators knew the group allocation. In cross-validation, a model built on a 13 V-J signature told ophthalmopathy apart from stable hyperthyroidism with about 90% sensitivity and 81% to 82% specificity, and in testing the same model reached 80%/75%. During validation, the model predicted progression to ophthalmopathy a median of roughly 7.1 months ahead of onset, with more than 55% sensitivity and 72.22% specificity. Blood samples also contained most of the expanded thyroid clonotypes (frequency above 0.001), which suggests that blood repertoires may reflect thyroid immune responses.

The material sequenced was blood. This receptor was identified in a woman aged 40 to 50 with Graves' hyperthyroidism.

The DNA reads as follows: TGTGCCAGCTCACCACGGTCGGAGACCCAGTACTTC. Translated, it reads CASSPRSETQYF. The sequence joins TRBV7-9 to TRBJ2-5; confidence is insufficient to name the D gene. The CDR1 and CDR2 encoded by the germline V gene (reference sequence) are SEHNR and FQNEAQ. The CDR3, from cysteine to phenylalanine, totals 12 residues. The CDR3 DNA has 36 bases and is translated from base 1. The junction shows trimming of 8 bases on V and 5 bases on J, plus 12 bases between the germline ends.